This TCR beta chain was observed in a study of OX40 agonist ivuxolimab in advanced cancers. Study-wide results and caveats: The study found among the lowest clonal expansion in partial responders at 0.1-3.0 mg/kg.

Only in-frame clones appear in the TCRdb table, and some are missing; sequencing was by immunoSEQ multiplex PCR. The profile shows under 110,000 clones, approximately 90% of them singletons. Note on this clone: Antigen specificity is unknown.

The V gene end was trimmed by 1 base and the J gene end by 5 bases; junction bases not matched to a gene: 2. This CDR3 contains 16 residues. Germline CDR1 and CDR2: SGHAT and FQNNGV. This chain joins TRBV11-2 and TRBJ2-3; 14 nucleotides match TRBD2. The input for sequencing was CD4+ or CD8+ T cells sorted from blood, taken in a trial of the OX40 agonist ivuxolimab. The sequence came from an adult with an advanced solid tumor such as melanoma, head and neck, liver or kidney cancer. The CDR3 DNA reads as TGTGCCAGCAGCTTAGGACTAGCGGGGGGGGTAGATACGCAGTATTTT. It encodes CASSLGLAGGVDTQYF.